This T cell receptor beta chain comes out of a study of blood T cell repertoires in COVID-19 (dated by TCRdb to the early 2020s). Regarding the research as a whole: Samples from collaborators originated in the United States, Italy and Spain and spanned both the acute and convalescent phases of COVID-19. Subjects who had been exposed to COVID-19, were actively infected with it, or had recovered from it provided the deeply sampled blood TCRbeta repertoires that made up the dataset. The samples were drawn from the first 160 participants of the ongoing ImmuneRACE study and from more than 1,000 subjects provided by 6 global collaborators. Where available, HLA class I and class II types were obtained from metadata supplied by the sample provider rather than from assay-based typing. The repertoires were released in a freely available public database meant as a resource for research on the immune response to SARS-CoV-2. Nearly every sample came with metadata listing a de-identified subject ID, COVID-19 status, age in years and sex. The material from the prospective study consisted of cDNA or gDNA derived from T cells, B-cell-depleted T cells, or PBMCs. General findings and caveats noted by the study authors: Clinical and demographic metadata were provided uncurated, with the amount varying by source and participant.

Whole blood was collected in K2EDTA tubes by collaborating institutions according to the institutions' own protocols. For TCRbeta analysis, collaborators shipped samples in one of three forms: frozen whole blood, isolated PBMCs, or DNA extracted from either of those sample types. Comment on this clone: Its target antigen remains unknown. Base-call qualities are not available, and no considerably larger clone is one nucleotide away.

There are 16 amino acids in the CDR3, from cysteine to phenylalanine inclusive. Left in the record is the CDR3 DNA by itself, 48 bases read in frame from the first base. Based on the germline V gene, the CDR1 and CDR2 sequences are SGHVS and FNYEAQ. V loses 1 base at its end and J loses 1 base; junction bases beyond the gene matches: 3. TCRbeta CDR3 regions were amplified from genomic DNA using the immunoSEQ Assay, a bias-controlled multiplex PCR. On the authors' methods: The number of nucleated cells in each sample was estimated from the amplification of reference gene primers within the assay. To quantify the absolute abundance of each unique TCRbeta CDR3 rearrangement, sequence reads were collapsed and filtered. Productive Simpson clonality was computed per sample as the square root of Simpson's diversity index over productive rearrangements. TCRdb retrieved this table from immuneACCESS and kept in-frame rearrangements only. Not all clones are present; in checked studies, unresolved V genes account for under half, and no reason is known for the remainder. D and trimming come from the DNA, and the V and J calls and clone size come from that table. The sample table holds 150,000 to 200,000 clones, of which roughly four fifths were seen once. The biggest ten clones account for about 10% of the sample.

The TCR comes from a man between 60 and 75 years old with active or convalescent COVID-19. The specimen sequenced was peripheral blood. The rearranged chain carries TRBV7-6 and TRBJ2-3, and TRBD2 aligns with 9 junction nucleotides. Here the CDR3 is given as CASSLVAGVGTDTQYF. The nucleotide sequence reads TGTGCCAGCAGCTTAGTAGCGGGAGTAGGCACAGATACGCAGTATTTT.